The subject of this entry is one T cell receptor beta chain. This clone was recorded once. Its antigen is still unknown. Within one base of it there is no much larger clone, and no base qualities were kept. The immunoSEQ Assay was used to sequence TCR beta CDR3 regions from DNA. The study's processing was this. T cell density was computed as TCR beta template counts normalized to usable DNA estimated by amplifying housekeeping genes. The preseqR package was used to estimate richness by extrapolating to 400,000 templates for PBMC samples and to 120,000 templates for tissue samples. Clonality was taken to be one minus Pielou's evenness. To identify tissue-enriched TCRs, differential abundance testing was run on productive amino-acid clonotypes with a minimum total count of 5 and an alpha of 0.1. The Jaccard Index and the Morisita Overlap Index were used to measure how much the repertoires overlapped between compartments. TCR beta CDR3s were clustered by GLIPH together with public tetramer-defined viral CDR3s, and at least three viral sequences plus V-gene enrichment were required for viral motifs. Sourced from immuneACCESS, this table was stored by TCRdb with only in-frame sequences that have V and J called. A share of the clones is absent; for the studies checked, an unresolved V gene accounts for under half, and the remainder has no known explanation. V and J calls and clone size are those listed in that table; D and trimming were worked out from the DNA. Here the sample has fewer than 30,000 clones; around nine tenths occur a single time. The ten largest make up less than 7% of the sample.

This sample stems from a study of T cells in localized non-small cell lung cancer (dated by TCRdb to the early 2020s). Some background on the complete study: T cell repertoires of about 240 early-stage NSCLC patients were analyzed, with tumors being compared against uninvolved tumor-adjacent lungs. All 250 or so NSCLC patients in the cohort were treatment-naive and had localized lung tumors that were resected. Of the NSCLC patients, approximately 130 were male and approximately 97 were female, and the mean age was about 69 years.

Study-level results and caveats: Because multi-region tumor sequencing was not performed, intratumor heterogeneity could not be ruled out. Because the study design was exploratory, TCR variables were selected using unadjusted p-values without false-discovery rate correction. Of the top 100 tumor clones, a median of approximately 60 were detected in paired uninvolved adjacent lung; 28 were also among that lung's top 100. The highest T cell clonality was observed in uninvolved tumor-adjacent lung, where clonality exceeded that of tumor, suggesting that antigenic responses were more focused in uninvolved tumor-adjacent lung. Longer overall survival was associated with higher blood T cell density, whereas shorter survival was associated with higher adjacent-lung clonality.

Via the germline V gene, CDR1 is SGHDT and CDR2 YYEEEE. The CDR3 runs 16 residues from the cysteine to the phenylalanine. Just the 48-base CDR3 DNA is kept, in frame starting at base 1. V and J are truncated by 0 bases and 3 bases respectively, leaving an intervening sequence of 13 bases. At diagnosis, peripheral blood, uninvolved tumor-adjacent lung and tumor were collected and stored as a combination of fresh-frozen and FFPE material. For TCR repertoire profiling, blood samples were analyzed in the form of peripheral blood mononuclear cells. The chain is made from TRBV5-6 and TRBJ2-1; a tentative D match to TRBD1 spans 5 bases. This specimen was PBMCs, taken before any cancer treatment. This receptor was obtained from a man aged 35 to 70 with stage II lung adenocarcinoma. The CDR3: CASSLGARDSYNEQFF. Read as DNA, the sequence is TGTGCCAGCAGCTTGGGGGCTAGAGACAGCTACAATGAGCAGTTCTTC.